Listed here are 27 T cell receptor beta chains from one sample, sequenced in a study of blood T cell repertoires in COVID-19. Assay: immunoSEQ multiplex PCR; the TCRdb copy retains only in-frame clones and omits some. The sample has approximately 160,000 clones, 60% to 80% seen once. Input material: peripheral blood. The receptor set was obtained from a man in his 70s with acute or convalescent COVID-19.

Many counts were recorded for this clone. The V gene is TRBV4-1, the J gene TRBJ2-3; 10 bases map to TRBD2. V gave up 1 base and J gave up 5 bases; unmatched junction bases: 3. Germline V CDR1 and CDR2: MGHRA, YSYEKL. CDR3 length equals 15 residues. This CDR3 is CASSQVTSGVDTQYF. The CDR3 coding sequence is TGCGCCAGCAGCCAAGTTACTAGCGGGGTAGATACGCAGTATTTT.

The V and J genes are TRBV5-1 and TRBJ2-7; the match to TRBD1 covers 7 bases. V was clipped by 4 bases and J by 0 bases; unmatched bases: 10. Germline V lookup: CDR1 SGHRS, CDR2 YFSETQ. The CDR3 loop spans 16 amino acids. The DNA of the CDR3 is TGCGCCAGCAGCGAAACCGTTTGGGACAGCTCCTACGAGCAGTACTTC. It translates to CASSETVWDSSYEQYF.

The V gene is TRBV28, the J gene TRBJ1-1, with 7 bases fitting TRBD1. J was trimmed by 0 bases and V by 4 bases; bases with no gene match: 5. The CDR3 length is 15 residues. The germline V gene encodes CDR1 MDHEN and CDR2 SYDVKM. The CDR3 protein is CASSSQTGLNTEAFF. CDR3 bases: TGTGCCAGCAGTTCCCAGACAGGGCTGAACACTGAAGCTTTCTTT.

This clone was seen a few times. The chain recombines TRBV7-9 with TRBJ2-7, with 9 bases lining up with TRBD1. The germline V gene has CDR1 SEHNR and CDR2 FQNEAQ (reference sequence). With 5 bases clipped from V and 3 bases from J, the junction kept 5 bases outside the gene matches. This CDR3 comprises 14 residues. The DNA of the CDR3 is TGTGCCAGCAGCCTGGGACAGGGTAACTACGAGCAGTACTTC. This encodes CASSLGQGNYEQYF. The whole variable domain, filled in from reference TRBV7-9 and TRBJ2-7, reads DTGVSQNPRHKITKRGQNVTFRCDPISEHNRLYWYRQTLGQGPEFLTYFQNEAQLEKSRLLSDRFSAERPKGSFSTLEIQRTEQGDSAMYLCASSLGQGNYEQYFGPGTRLTVT.

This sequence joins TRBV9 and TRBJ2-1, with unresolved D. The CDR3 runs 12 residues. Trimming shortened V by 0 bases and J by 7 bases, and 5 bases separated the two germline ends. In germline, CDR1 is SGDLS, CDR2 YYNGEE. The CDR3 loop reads CASSVDLNEQFF. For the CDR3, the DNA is TGTGCCAGCAGCGTAGATTTAAATGAGCAGTTCTTC.

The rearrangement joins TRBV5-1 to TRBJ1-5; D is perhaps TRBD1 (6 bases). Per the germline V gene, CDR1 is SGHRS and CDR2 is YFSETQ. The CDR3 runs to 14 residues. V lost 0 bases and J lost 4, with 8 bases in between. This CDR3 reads CASSLGGGNQPQHF. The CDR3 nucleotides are TGCGCCAGCAGCTTGGGAGGGGGAAATCAGCCCCAGCATTTT.

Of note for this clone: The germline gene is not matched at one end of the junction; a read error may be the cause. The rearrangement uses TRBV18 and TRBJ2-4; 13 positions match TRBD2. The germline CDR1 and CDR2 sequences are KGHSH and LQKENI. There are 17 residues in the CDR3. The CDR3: CASSSPRGLAGENIQYF. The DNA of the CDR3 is TGTGCCAGCTCATCACCCCGCGGACTAGCGGGAGAAAACATTCAGTACTTC.

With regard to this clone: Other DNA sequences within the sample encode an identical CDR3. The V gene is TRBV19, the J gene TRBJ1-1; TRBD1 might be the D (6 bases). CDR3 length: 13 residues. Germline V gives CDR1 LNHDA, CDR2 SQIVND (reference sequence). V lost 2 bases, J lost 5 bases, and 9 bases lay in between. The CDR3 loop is CASSIKGDTEAFF. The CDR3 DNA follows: TGTGCCAGTAGTATAAAGGGGGATACTGAAGCTTTCTTT.

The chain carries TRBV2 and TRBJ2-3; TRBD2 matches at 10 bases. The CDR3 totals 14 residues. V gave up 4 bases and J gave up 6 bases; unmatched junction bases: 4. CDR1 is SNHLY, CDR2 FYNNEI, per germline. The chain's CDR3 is CASSAGLAVDTQYF. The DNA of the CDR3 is TGTGCCAGCAGTGCCGGACTAGCGGTTGATACGCAGTATTTT.

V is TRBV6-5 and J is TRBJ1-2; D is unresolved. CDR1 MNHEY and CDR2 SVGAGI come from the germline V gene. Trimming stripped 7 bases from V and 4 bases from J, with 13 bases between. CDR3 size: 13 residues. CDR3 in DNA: TGTGCCAGCACCGAGGGTGGGAGCTATGGCTACACCTTC. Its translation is CASTEGGSYGYTF.

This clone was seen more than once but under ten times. CDR3 sequence (DNA): TGTGCCAGCAGCCTCGGGAATGGGGTCACCGGGGAGCTGTTTTTT. It codes for CASSLGNGVTGELFF. The genes are TRBV7-3 and TRBJ2-2; maybe TRBD2 (5 bases). CDR3 length equals 15 residues. Trimming left V 5 bases short and J 4 bases short, with 14 bases between. Germline V lookup: CDR1 SGHTA, CDR2 FQGTGA.

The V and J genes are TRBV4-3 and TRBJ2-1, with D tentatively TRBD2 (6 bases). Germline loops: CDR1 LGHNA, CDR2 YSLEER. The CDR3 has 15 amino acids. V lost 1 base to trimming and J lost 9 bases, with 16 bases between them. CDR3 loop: CASSQGDWRDGEQFF. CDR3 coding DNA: TGCGCCAGCAGCCAAGGGGACTGGAGGGACGGTGAGCAGTTCTTC.

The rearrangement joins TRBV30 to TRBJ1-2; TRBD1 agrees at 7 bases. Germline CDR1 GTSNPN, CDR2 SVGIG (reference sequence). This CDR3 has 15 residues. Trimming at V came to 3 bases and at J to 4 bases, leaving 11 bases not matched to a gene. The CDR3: CAWRLGGVRSYGYTF. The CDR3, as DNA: TGTGCCTGGAGGCTAGGGGGCGTTCGTTCCTATGGCTACACCTTC.

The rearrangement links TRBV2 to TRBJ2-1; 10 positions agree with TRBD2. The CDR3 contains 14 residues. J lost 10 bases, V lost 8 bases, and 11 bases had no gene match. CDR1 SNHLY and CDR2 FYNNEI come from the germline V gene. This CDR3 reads CASAAGLAGAEQFF. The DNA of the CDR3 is TGTGCCAGCGCGGCGGGGCTAGCGGGGGCAGAGCAGTTCTTC.

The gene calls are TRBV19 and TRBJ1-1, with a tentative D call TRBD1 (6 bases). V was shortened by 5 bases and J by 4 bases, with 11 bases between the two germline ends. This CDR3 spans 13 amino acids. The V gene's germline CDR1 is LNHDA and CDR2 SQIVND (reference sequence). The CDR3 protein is CASSPGTLTEAFF. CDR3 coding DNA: TGTGCCAGTAGTCCGGGGACACTCACTGAAGCTTTCTTT.

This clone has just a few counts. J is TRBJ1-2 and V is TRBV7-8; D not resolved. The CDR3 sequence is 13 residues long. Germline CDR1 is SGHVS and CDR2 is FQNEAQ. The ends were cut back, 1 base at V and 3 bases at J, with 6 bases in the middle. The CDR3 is CASSLVDYYGYTF. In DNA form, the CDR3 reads TGTGCCAGCAGCTTAGTAGACTACTATGGCTACACCTTC.

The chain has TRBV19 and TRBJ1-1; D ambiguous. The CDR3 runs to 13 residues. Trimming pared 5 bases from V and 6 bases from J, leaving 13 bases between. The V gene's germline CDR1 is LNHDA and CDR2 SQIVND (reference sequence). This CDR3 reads CASSRLMPAEAFF. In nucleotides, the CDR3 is TGTGCCAGTAGTCGGTTAATGCCTGCTGAAGCTTTCTTT.

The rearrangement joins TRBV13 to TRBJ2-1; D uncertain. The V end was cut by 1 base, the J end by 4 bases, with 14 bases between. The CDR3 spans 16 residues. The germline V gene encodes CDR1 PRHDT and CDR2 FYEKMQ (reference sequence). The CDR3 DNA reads TGTGCCAGCAGCTTAGACTTGTCCCCAGGATACAATGAGCAGTTCTTC. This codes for CASSLDLSPGYNEQFF.

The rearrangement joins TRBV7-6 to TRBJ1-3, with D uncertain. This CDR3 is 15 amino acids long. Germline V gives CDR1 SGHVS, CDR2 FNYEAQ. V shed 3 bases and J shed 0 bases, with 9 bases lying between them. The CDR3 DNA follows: TGTGCCAGCAGCTTCACAGCTAACTCTGGAAACACCATATATTTT. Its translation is CASSFTANSGNTIYF.

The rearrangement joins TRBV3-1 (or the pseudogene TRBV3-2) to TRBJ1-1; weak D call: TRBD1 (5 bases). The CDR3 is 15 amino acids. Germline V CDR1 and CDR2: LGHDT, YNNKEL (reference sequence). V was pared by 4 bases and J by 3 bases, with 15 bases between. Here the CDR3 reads CASSPGVRRDTEAFF. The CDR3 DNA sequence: TGTGCCAGCAGCCCGGGGGTCCGTCGGGACACTGAAGCTTTCTTT.

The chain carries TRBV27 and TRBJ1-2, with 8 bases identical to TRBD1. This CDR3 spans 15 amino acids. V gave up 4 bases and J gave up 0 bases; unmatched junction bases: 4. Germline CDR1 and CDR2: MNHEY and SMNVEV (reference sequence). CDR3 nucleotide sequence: TGTGCCAGCAGTTACGGACAGGGATCTAACTATGGCTACACCTTC. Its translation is CASSYGQGSNYGYTF.

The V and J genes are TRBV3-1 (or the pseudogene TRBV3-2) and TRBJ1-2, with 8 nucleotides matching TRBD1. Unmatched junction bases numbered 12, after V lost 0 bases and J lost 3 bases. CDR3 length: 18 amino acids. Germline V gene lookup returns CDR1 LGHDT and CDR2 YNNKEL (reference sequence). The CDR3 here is CASSQDRRDRGYYYGYTF. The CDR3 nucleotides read TGTGCCAGCAGCCAAGATCGCCGAGACAGGGGCTATTACTATGGCTACACCTTC.

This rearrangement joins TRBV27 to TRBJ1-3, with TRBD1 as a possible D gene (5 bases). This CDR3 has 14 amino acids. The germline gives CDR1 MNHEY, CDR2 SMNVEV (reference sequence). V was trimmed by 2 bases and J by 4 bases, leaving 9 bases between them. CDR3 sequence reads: CASSLIGGGNTIYF. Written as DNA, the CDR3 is TGTGCCAGCAGTTTAATCGGGGGAGGAAACACCATATATTTT.

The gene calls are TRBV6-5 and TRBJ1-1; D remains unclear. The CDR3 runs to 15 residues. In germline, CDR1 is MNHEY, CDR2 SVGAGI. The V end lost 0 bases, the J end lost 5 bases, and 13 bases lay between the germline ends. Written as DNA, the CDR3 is TGTGCCAGCAGTTACTCGCGGGCTAGTGGTACTGAAGCTTTCTTT. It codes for CASSYSRASGTEAFF.

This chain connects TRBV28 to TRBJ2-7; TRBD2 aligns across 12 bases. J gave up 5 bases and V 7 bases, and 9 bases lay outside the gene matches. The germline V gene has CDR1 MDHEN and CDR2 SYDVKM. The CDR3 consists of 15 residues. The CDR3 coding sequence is TGTGCCAGCAACATTCAGACTAGCGGGAGAGACGAGCAGTACTTC. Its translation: CASNIQTSGRDEQYF.

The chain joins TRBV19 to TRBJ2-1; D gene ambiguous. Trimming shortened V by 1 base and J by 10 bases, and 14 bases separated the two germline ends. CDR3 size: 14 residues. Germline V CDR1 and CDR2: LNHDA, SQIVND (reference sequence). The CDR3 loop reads CASSIGRPILEQFF. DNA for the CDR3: TGTGCCAGTAGTATAGGGCGGCCCATCCTGGAGCAGTTCTTC.

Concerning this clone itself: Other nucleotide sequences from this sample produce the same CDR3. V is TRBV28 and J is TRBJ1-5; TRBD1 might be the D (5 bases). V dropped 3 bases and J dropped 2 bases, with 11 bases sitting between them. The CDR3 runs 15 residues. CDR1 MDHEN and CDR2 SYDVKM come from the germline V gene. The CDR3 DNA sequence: TGTGCCAGCAGTTTGGGAGGGGCGGGCAATCAGCCCCAGCATTTT. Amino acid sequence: CASSLGGAGNQPQHF.